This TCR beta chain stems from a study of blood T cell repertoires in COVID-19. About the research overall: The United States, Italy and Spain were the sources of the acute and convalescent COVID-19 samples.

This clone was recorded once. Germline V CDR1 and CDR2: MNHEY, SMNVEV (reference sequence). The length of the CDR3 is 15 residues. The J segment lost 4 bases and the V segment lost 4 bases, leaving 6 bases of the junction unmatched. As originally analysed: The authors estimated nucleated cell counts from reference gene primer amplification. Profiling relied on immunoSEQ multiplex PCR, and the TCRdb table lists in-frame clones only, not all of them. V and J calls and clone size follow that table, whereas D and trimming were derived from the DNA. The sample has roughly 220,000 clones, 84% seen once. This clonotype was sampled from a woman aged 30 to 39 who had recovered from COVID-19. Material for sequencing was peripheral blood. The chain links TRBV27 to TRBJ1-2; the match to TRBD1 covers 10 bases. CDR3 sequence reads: CASSSRDRGSYGYTF. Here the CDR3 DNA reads TGTGCCAGCAGTTCTCGGGACAGGGGAAGCTATGGCTACACCTTC.